This T cell receptor beta chain was observed in a study of cytomegalovirus exposure and HLA in healthy donors. About the research overall: The same platform as the 500 to 700 first-cohort repertoires was used for the 130 or so validation repertoires, a later analysis reported.

Points on this clone: Its specificity is not known.

Germline V gene sequence: CDR1 SEHNR, CDR2 FQNEAQ (reference sequence). The CDR3 is 15 amino acids. Trimming cost V 1 base and J 7 bases, with 13 bases left between them. Assay: immunoSEQ multiplex PCR; the TCRdb copy retains only in-frame clones and omits some. This sample has 150,000 to 250,000 clones, with around 80% found just once. General observations from the study: TCR sequences were mostly rare, though some public TCRs occurred in many donors. With high specificity and sensitivity, the classifier reportedly diagnosed cytomegalovirus status. Researchers catalogued 164 TCR beta chains as cytomegalovirus-associated.

The chain uses TRBV7-9 and TRBJ2-2, with unresolved D. The TCR was taken from a woman aged 25 to 45 in good health and CMV-seronegative. The specimen sequenced was PBMCs. This CDR3 is CASSLGQSFFGELFF. The CDR3 region has the DNA TGTGCCAGCAGCTTAGGGCAGTCTTTTTTCGGGGAGCTGTTTTTT.